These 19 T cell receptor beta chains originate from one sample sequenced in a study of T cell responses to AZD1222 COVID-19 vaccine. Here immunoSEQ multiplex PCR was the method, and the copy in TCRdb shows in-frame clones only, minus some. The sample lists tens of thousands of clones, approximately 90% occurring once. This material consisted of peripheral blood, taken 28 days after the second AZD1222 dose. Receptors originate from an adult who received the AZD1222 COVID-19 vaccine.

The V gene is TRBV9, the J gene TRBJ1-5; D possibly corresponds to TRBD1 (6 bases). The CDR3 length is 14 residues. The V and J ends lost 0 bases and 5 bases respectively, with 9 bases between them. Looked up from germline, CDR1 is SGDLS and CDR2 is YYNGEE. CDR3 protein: CASSVEGGDQPQHF. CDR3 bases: TGTGCCAGCAGCGTAGAGGGGGGGGATCAGCCCCAGCATTTT.

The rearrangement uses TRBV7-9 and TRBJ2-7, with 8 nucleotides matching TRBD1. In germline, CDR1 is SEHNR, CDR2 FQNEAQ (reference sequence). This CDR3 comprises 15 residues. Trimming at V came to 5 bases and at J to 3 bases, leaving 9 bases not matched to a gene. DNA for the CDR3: TGTGCCAGCAGCCTCCCTCTGGGACAGGTCTACGAGCAGTACTTC. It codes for CASSLPLGQVYEQYF.

The DNA of the CDR3 is TGTGCCAGCAGCCTGGCGGGGGCTAGCGGCTACGAGCAGTACTTC. It specifies CASSLAGASGYEQYF. The chain has TRBV3-1 (or the pseudogene TRBV3-2) and TRBJ2-7; weak D call: TRBD2 (7 bases). Trimming pared 4 bases from V and 3 bases from J, leaving 16 bases between. The V gene's germline CDR1 is LGHDT and CDR2 YNNKEL (reference sequence). This CDR3 has 15 amino acids.

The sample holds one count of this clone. Here the CDR3 DNA reads TGTGCCAGCAGGCTCGACGGCTCTGGAAACACCATATATTTT. Translation: CASRLDGSGNTIYF. V gene TRBV27 combines with J gene TRBJ1-3; D not certain. The CDR3 consists of 14 residues. Germline V gives CDR1 MNHEY, CDR2 SMNVEV (reference sequence). V lost 6 bases and J lost 0, with 9 bases in between.

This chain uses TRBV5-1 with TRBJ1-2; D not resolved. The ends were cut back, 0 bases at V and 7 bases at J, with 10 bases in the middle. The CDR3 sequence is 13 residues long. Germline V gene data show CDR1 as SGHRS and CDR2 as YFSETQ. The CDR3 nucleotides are TGCGCCAGCAGCTTGGTTGGGGAGGCTGGCTACACCTTC. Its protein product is CASSLVGEAGYTF.

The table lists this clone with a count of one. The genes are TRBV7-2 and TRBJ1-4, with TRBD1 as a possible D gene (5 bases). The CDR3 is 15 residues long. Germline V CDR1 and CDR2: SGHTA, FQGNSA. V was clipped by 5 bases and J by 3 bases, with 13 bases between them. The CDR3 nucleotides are TGTGCCAGCAGCCTATTCAGGGCCCCTAATGAAAAACTGTTTTTT. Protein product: CASSLFRAPNEKLFF.

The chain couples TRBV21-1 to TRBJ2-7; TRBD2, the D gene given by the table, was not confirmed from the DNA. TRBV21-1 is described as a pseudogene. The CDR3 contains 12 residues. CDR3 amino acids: CASSLYFRVQYF. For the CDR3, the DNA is TGTGCCAGCAGCCTCTACTTTAGAGTTCAGTACTTC.

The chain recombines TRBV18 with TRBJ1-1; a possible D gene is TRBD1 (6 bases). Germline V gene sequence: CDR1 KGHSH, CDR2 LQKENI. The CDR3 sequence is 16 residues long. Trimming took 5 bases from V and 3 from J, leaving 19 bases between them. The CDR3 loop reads CASSYSGGPRDTEAFF. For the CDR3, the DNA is TGTGCCAGCTCATACTCCGGGGGGCCTCGGGACACTGAAGCTTTCTTT.

Written as DNA, the CDR3 is TGTGCCAGCAGTGAAGACAGGGGGGCCTATGGCTACACCTTC. Translation: CASSEDRGAYGYTF. The rearrangement links TRBV2 to TRBJ1-2; 8 nucleotides align to TRBD1. Losses at the gene ends were 1 base for V and 4 bases for J; bases not matched to a gene: 2. The CDR3 is made up of 14 amino acids. In germline, CDR1 is SNHLY, CDR2 FYNNEI.

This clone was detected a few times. CDR3 amino acids: CASSITGVPNQPQHF. CDR3 in DNA: TGTGCCAGTAGTATCACGGGGGTCCCCAATCAGCCCCAGCATTTT. The V call is TRBV19, the J call TRBJ1-5; perhaps TRBD1 as D (5 bases). Trimming took 3 bases from V and 3 from J, leaving 12 bases between them. This CDR3 has 15 amino acids. Germline values: CDR1 LNHDA, CDR2 SQIVND (reference sequence).

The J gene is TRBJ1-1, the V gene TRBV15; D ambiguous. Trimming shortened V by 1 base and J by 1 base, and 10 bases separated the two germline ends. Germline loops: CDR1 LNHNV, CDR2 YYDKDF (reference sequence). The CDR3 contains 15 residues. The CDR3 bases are TGTGCCACCAGCAGAGTGAGCCGCTGGAACACTGAAGCTTTCTTT. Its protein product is CATSRVSRWNTEAFF.

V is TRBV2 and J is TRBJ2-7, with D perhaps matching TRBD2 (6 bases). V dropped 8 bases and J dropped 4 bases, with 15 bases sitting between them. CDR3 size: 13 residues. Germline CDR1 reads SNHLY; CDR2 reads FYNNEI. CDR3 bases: TGTGCCAGCCTGGCGGGATACTTGTACGAGCAGTACTTC. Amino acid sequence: CASLAGYLYEQYF.

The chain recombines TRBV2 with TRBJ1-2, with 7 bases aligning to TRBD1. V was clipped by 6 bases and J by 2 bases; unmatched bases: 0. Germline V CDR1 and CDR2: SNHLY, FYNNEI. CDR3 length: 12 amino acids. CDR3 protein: CASRDRNYGYTF. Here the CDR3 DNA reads TGTGCCAGCAGGGACAGGAACTATGGCTACACCTTC.

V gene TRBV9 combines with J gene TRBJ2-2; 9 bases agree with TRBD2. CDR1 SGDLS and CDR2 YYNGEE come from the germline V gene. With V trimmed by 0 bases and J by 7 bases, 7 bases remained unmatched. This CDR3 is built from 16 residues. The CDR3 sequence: CASSVVSGGRVGELFF. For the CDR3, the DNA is TGTGCCAGCAGCGTAGTATCTGGCGGGAGGGTCGGGGAGCTGTTTTTT.

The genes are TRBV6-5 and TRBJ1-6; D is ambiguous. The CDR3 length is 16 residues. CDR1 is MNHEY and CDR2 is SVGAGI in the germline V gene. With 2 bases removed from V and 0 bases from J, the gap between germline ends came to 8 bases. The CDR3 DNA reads TGTGCCAGCAGTTACGGTGGGAGCTCCTATAATTCACCCCTCCACTTT. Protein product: CASSYGGSSYNSPLHF.

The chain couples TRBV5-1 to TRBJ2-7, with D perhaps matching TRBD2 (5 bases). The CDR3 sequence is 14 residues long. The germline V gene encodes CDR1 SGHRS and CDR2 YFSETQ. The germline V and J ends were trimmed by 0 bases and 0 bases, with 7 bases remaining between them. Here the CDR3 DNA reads TGCGCCAGCAGCTTGGAAGGGAGCTCCTACGAGCAGTACTTC. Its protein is CASSLEGSSYEQYF.

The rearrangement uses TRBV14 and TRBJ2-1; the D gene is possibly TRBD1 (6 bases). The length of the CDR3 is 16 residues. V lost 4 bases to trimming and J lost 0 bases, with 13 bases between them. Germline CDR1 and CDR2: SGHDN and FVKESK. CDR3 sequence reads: CASSLPGQLSYNEQFF. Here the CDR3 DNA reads TGTGCCAGCAGCCTGCCCGGACAGCTCTCCTACAATGAGCAGTTCTTC.

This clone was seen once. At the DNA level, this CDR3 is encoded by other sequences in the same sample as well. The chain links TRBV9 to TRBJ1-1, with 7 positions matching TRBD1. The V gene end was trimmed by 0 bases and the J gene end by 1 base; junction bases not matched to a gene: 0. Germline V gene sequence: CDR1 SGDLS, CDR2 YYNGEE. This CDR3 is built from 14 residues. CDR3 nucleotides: TGTGCCAGCAGCGTAGGACAGGGGAACACTGAAGCTTTCTTT. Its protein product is CASSVGQGNTEAFF.

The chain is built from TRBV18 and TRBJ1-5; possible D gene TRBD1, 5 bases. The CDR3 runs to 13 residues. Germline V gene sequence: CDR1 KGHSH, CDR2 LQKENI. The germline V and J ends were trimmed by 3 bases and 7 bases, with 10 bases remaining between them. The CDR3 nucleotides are TGTGCCAGCTCACCGGACCGGGGCCAGCCCCAGCATTTT. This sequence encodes CASSPDRGQPQHF.